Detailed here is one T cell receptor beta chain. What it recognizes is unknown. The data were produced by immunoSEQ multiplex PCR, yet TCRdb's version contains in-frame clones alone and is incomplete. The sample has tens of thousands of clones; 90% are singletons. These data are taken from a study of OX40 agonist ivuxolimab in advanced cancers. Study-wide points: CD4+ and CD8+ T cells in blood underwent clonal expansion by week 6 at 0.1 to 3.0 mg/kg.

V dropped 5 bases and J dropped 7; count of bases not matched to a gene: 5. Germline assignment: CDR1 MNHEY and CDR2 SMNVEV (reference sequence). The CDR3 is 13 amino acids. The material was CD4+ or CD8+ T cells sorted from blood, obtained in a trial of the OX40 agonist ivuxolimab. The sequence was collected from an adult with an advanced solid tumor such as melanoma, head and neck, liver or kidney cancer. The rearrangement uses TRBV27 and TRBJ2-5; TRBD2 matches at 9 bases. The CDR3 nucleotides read TGTGCCAGCAGTCCTAGCGGGATCGGGACCCAGTACTTC. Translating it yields CASSPSGIGTQYF.